A selection of T cell receptor beta chains follows, all from one sample in a study of blood T cells in healthy people across ages. One entry per CDR3 protein, called by TCRdb with MiXCR from the 5' RACE reads. The sample lists around 2 million distinct CDR3 sequences, roughly 43% occurring once. Specimen: blood. These receptors came from a human donor in good health. Each CDR3 is given with its conserved first and last residue. D genes are given only for firm matches. Clone size appears in some rows only: once, few, many, or a class for an expanded clone.

j_call	d_call	clone_size	v_call	cdr3_nt	cdr3_aa
TRBJ2-7	.	.	TRBV28	TGTGCCAGCAGTACTTCAGGGAGGCGGCCCTCCTACGAGCAGTACTTC	CASSTSGRRPSYEQYF
TRBJ1-1	TRBD1	.	TRBV9	TGTGCCAGCAGCGCCCAGGGGACAGCCGGGGAAGCTTTCTTT	CASSAQGTAGEAFF
TRBJ1-6	TRBD1	many	TRBV7-9	TGTGCCAGCAGCCGAGGGGACAGGGGATTGAGTTCACCCCTCCACTTT	CASSRGDRGLSSPLHF
TRBJ1-1	.	.	TRBV12-3/TRBV12-4	TGTGCCAGCAGTATAGGCTACGGTCGACAAGCTTTCTTT	CASSIGYGRQAFF
TRBJ2-7	.	once	TRBV7-9	TGTGCCAGCAGCCGCCCGACTGCCAAATTAAACCACTACGAGCAGTACTTC	CASSRPTAKLNHYEQYF
TRBJ2-5	TRBD2	few	TRBV7-2	TGTGCCAGCAGCCTTAGCGGGGGGCCGTACCAAGAGACCCAGTACTTC	CASSLSGGPYQETQYF
TRBJ2-5	TRBD2	.	TRBV2	TGTGCCAGCAGTCGAACCCCGCTAGCGGGGCTAGGGACCCAGTACTTC	CASSRTPLAGLGTQYF
TRBJ1-4	.	few	TRBV20-1	TGCAGTGCTAGAGATCTCACCAGAGTGAATGAAAAACTGTTTTTT	CSARDLTRVNEKLFF
TRBJ2-2	TRBD1	.	TRBV12-3/TRBV12-4	TGTGCCAGCAGTCCAGGGGGCCCAGGCACCGGGGAGCTGTTTTTT	CASSPGGPGTGELFF
TRBJ2-7	.	many	TRBV20-1	TGCAGTGCTAGAGAGTCCGGGAGAGTGTACGAGCAGTACTTC	CSARESGRVYEQYF